Here is one T cell receptor (beta chain) with its context. Its antigen remains unknown. Other nucleotide sequences from this sample produce the same CDR3. Sequenced material consisted of expressed TCRB transcripts (all of the isolated RNA was reverse transcribed). Clones were read by immunoSEQ multiplex PCR, and TCRdb kept only the in-frame ones, dropping some. The data hold around 240,000 clones, with approximately 16% observed a single time. The entry originates in a study of beta chain features in type 1 diabetes. Whole-study results and caveats: All four CD4+ subsets of Type 1 diabetes patients contained TCRB CDR3s that were moderately but significantly shorter.

CDR1 is SQVTM and CDR2 is ANQGSEA in the germline V gene. After removal of 6 bases from V and 5 bases from J, the junction contained 3 bases not matched to a gene. The CDR3 is 11 amino acids. This sequence originates from a man aged 25 to 40 with type 1 diabetes. This chain connects TRBV29-1 to TRBJ2-5, with TRBD1 identical over 7 bases. The sample was naive CD4+ T cells from blood. CDR3 coding DNA: TGCAGCGTGGGCAGGGGGGAGACCCAGTACTTC. It specifies CSVGRGETQYF.